The source of this T cell receptor (beta chain) is a study of CD8 T cells in ankylosing spondylitis. Findings of the study overall: Reported data indicate significant enrichment of disease-linked clones within matched ankylosing spondylitis synovial fluid.

V dropped 4 bases and J dropped 3 bases, with 16 bases sitting between them. This CDR3 spans 16 amino acids. From germline, CDR1 is MNHNS and CDR2 SASEGT. This clonotype was picked up a small number of times. The antigen is undetermined. In TCRdb, the 5' RACE reads were re-called with MiXCR into one record per CDR3 protein. The table shows approximately 300,000 distinct CDR3 sequences, with around 21% occurring only once. Sample: blood, either unsorted or a sorted T cell fraction (not recorded which). The source is a female donor with ankylosing spondylitis or in good health (not recorded which). The chain has TRBV6-1 and TRBJ1-5; tentatively, D is TRBD1 (5 bases). CDR3 DNA: TGTGCCAGCAGTGCGAGGGTGGGGACGAACAATCAGCCCCAGCATTTT. Encoded protein: CASSARVGTNNQPQHF.